A selection of T cell receptor beta chains follows, all from one sample in a study of shared clonotypes between healthy human individuals. The data were produced by immunoSEQ multiplex PCR, yet TCRdb's version contains in-frame clones alone and is incomplete. Here the sample spans roughly 2.1 million clones, 90% to 95% being singletons. What was sequenced was naive CD8+ T cells from PBMCs. These receptors were taken from a man younger than 35 in good health. Some clones in this sample may be carry-over from other donors' samples. The conserved cysteine and the conserved F or W are not part of the CDR3 here.

12,TRBV19,TRBJ2-2,ATPGPRGTGELF
12,TRBV9,TRBJ1-1,ASSATGRNTEAF
12,TRBV7-9,TRBJ1-1,ASSSTGWVTEAF
14,TRBV27,TRBJ1-1,ASREGQGARSTEAF
13,TRBV2,TRBJ1-5,ASESGNRGPQPQH
10,TRBV4-1,TRBJ1-1,ASSQVSTEAF
13,TRBV7-9,TRBJ1-2,ASSRGQGAAYGYT
13,TRBV7-3,TRBJ2-1,ASSLTRGSRNEQF
13,TRBV5-6,TRBJ2-1,ASTPFWAGYNEQF
14,TRBV7-2,TRBJ2-5,ASSPTWGGRGETQY
11,TRBV7-6,TRBJ1-4,ASSSNRGEKLF
14,TRBV7-9,TRBJ2-2,ASSLLGGRATGELF
14,TRBV5-5,TRBJ2-7,ASSFQGLAGVLEQY
13,TRBV2,TRBJ1-2,ASSEASGGGYGYT
12,TRBV11-2,TRBJ2-3,ASSLVVLTDTQY
14,TRBV27,TRBJ2-1,ASSPIAASSYNEQF
11,TRBV19,TRBJ2-3,ASSMILGDTQY
11,TRBV27,TRBJ1-1,ASSLLRTAEAF
14,TRBV19,TRBJ2-3,ASSTGLLASTDTQY
12,TRBV10-3,TRBJ1-4,AISEPGENEKLF
15,TRBV13,TRBJ2-3,ASSLGVPAGETDTQY
13,TRBV27,TRBJ2-2,ASSAGRLATGELF
11,TRBV13,TRBJ2-7,ASSLGSGYEQY
12,TRBV6-1,TRBJ2-1,ASKTPRQYNEQF
14,TRBV7-9,TRBJ2-1,ASSPREGREYNEQF
14,TRBV5-1,TRBJ1-2,ASSLGSGGLAYGYT
13,TRBV19,TRBJ2-5,ASSPRDSGGETQY
15,TRBV28,TRBJ2-4,ASSLNVVWLAKNIQY
11,TRBV6-5,TRBJ2-5,ASSYRGVETQY
11,TRBV19,TRBJ2-7,ASSHRDFDEQY
11,TRBV27,TRBJ2-7,ASSARTGAEQY
13,TRBV9,TRBJ2-7,ASSVALGQGYEQY
11,TRBV4-1,TRBJ2-5,ASSQGLRETQY
11,TRBV5-6,TRBJ1-1,ASSFPGAPDPF
13,TRBV7-9,TRBJ2-1,ASSLEARGDNEQF
14,TRBV9,TRBJ2-1,ASSVALASIYNEQF
15,TRBV12-5,TRBJ2-2,ASGTGTSGRISGELF
11,TRBV14,TRBJ2-1,ASSQFTGLEQF
14,TRBV5-6,TRBJ2-1,ASSDSTSGIYNEQF
10,TRBV19,TRBJ2-3,ASSIMGDTQY
7,TRBV6-1,TRBJ1-5,ASNLPQH
14,TRBV7-9,TRBJ2-1,ASSLGARGPYNEQF
14,TRBV2,TRBJ2-4,ASRNRVVVAKNIQY
12,TRBV11-2,TRBJ2-7,ASSRRDYTYEQY
11,TRBV2,TRBJ1-1,ASSSDVNTEAF
11,TRBV27,TRBJ2-7,ASSYASSYEQY
13,TRBV11-1,TRBJ1-2,ASSPPPSRNYGYT
12,TRBV30,TRBJ2-1,ACSSRDQINEQF
16,TRBV5-8,TRBJ1-4,ASSLALRDRGWGEKLF
10,TRBV2,TRBJ1-1,ASSERGTEAF
12,TRBV9,TRBJ2-7,ASSANRGDYEQY
14,TRBV6-1,TRBJ1-1,ASREDPGQVNTEAF
12,TRBV4-3,TRBJ2-7,ASSQVQGIYEQY